This entry concerns a single T cell receptor (beta chain). Its matching antigen is unknown. The read ends 3 residues shy of where the CDR3 ends; the end is completed using the germline J gene. The method was immunoSEQ multiplex PCR; TCRdb's version includes in-frame clones alone and lacks a portion of them. Its clone listing holds some 23,000 clones. Germline V lookup: CDR1 SGHNT, CDR2 YENEEA. This CDR3 has 13 residues. V lost 5 bases, J lost 6 bases, and 14 bases lay in between. The record originates from a study of T cells in women clearing cervical HPV infection. HPV was found by MY09/MY11 PCR and dot-blot genotyping. General study results and limits: Cases carried less TRBV6-7 than controls: roughly 0.11% versus 0.16%. It is unknown whether associations predate infection; no effector/memory or HPV-specific sorting.

The V and J genes are TRBV11-3 and TRBJ2-7, with D perhaps TRBD2 (5 bases). Input material: blood buffy coat. This clonotype originated in a woman aged 18-69 years with a cervical HPV16 infection that either progressed to CIN3+ or cleared (not recorded which). The covered CDR3 bases are TGTGCCAGCAGCCTCACGGGGTTGGGCGAG. Translated: CASSLTGLGE. In full, the CDR3 reads CASSLTGLGEQYF.